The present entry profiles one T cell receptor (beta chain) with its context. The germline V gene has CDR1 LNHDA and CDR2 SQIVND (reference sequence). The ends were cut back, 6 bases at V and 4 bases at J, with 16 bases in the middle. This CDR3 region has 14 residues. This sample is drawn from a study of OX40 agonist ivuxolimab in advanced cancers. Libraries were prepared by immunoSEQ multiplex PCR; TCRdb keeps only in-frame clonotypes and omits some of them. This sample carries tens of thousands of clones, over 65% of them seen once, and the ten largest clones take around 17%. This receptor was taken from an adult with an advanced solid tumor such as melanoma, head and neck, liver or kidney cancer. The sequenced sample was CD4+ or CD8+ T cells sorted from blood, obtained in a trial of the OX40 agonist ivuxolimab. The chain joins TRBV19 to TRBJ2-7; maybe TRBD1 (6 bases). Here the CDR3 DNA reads TGTGCCAGTAGCAAGAACAGGGTGAAGTACGAGCAGTACTTC. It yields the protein CASSKNRVKYEQYF.